Listed below are T cell receptor beta chains from one sample, sequenced in a study of blood T cell repertoires in COVID-19. This table comes from immunoSEQ multiplex PCR, and its TCRdb copy is limited to in-frame clones, with some not included. Here the sample spans approximately 250,000 clones, more than 75% being singletons. Input material: PBMCs or T cells enriched from blood (not recorded which). The receptors shown here come from a woman aged 55-70 years in a cohort exposed to, infected with or recovered from COVID-19 (not recorded which). CDR3s include the opening cysteine and the closing phenylalanine or tryptophan. D genes are given only for firm matches. Only some rows state a clone size, as once, few, many or a class for expanded clones.

>.|TRBJ1-3|TRBD1|TRBV3-1/TRBV3-2
CASSQASGSDRGIRDSGNTIYF
TGTGCCAGCAGCCAAGCGTCAGGGTCGGACAGGGGAATTCGGGACTCTGGAAACACCATATATTTT
>.|TRBJ1-2|.|TRBV27
CASSLSAGNVYGYTF
TGTGCCAGCAGTTTATCGGCAGGGAACGTCTATGGCTACACCTTC
>.|TRBJ1-6|.|TRBV4-1
CASSQDQGQGNSPLHF
TGCGCCAGCAGCCAAGATCAGGGCCAGGGTAATTCACCCCTCCACTTT
>.|TRBJ1-2|TRBD1|TRBV6-5
CASSYSTRGQGYGYTF
TGTGCCAGCAGTTACTCGACCCGCGGACAGGGCTATGGCTACACCTTC
>few|TRBJ2-1|TRBD2|TRBV28
CASSLAGAWGYEQFF
TGTGCCAGCAGCTTAGCGGGAGCTTGGGGGTATGAGCAGTTCTTC
>.|TRBJ2-7|TRBD2|TRBV7-3
CASSTSSGPYEQYF
TGTGCCAGCAGCACCTCTAGCGGCCCCTACGAGCAGTACTTC
>.|TRBJ1-5|.|TRBV7-2
CASSRQESQPQHF
TGTGCCAGCAGCCGACAGGAAAGTCAGCCCCAGCATTTT
>.|TRBJ2-7|TRBD2|TRBV30
CAWSMGGVLYEQYF
TGTGCCTGGAGTATGGGGGGGGTACTCTACGAGCAGTACTTC
>.|TRBJ2-7|.|TRBV11-2
CASSLEQASPYEQYF
TGTGCCAGCAGCTTAGAACAGGCCTCCCCCTACGAGCAGTACTTC
>.|TRBJ2-7|.|TRBV24-1
CATSDPGRAEGEQYF
TGTGCCACCAGTGACCCCGGACGGGCGGAGGGGGAGCAGTACTTC
>.|TRBJ2-2|.|TRBV3-1/TRBV3-2
CASRGTGGNGELFF
TGTGCCAGCAGAGGTACAGGAGGGAACGGGGAGCTGTTTTTT
>.|TRBJ2-7|TRBD1|TRBV28
CASSFVAGGMREQYF
TGTGCCAGCAGTTTTGTCGCAGGGGGAATGCGGGAGCAGTACTTC
>.|TRBJ2-1|TRBD2|TRBV27
CASSYSSGSRLNEQFF
TGTGCCAGCAGTTACTCTAGCGGGAGTCGCCTCAATGAGCAGTTCTTC
>.|TRBJ1-1|.|TRBV30
CAWSTETEAFF
TGTGCCTGGAGTACCGAGACTGAAGCTTTCTTT
>.|TRBJ1-2|TRBD1|TRBV30
CAWRAGQANYGYTF
TGTGCCTGGAGAGCCGGACAGGCGAACTATGGCTACACCTTC
>.|TRBJ2-3|TRBD2|TRBV11-2
CASSLGLAGVSDTQYF
TGTGCCAGCAGCTTAGGGCTAGCGGGAGTTTCAGATACGCAGTATTTT
>.|TRBJ1-5|.|TRBV5-6
CASSLAPGSNQPQHF
TGTGCCAGCAGCTTGGCACCCGGGAGCAATCAGCCCCAGCATTTT
>.|TRBJ1-5|TRBD1|TRBV7-8
CASSLADRALPQPQHF
TGTGCCAGCAGCTTAGCCGACAGGGCGCTACCTCAGCCCCAGCATTTT
>.|TRBJ2-3|.|TRBV5-1
CASSLEGRSTDTQYF
TGCGCCAGCAGCTTGGAGGGGCGAAGCACAGATACGCAGTATTTT
>.|TRBJ2-1|.|TRBV6-5
CASSYSWVREYNEQFF
TGTGCCAGCAGTTACTCCTGGGTTAGGGAGTACAATGAGCAGTTCTTC
>.|TRBJ1-2|.|TRBV5-1
CASSFLGSNYGYTF
TGCGCCAGCAGCTTCTTGGGCAGTAACTATGGCTACACCTTC
>.|TRBJ1-2|TRBD1|TRBV7-9
CASSATGTVLYGYTF
TGTGCCAGCAGCGCTACCGGGACAGTACTCTATGGCTACACCTTC
>.|TRBJ1-5|.|TRBV2
CASSGIWARPQHF
TGTGCCAGCAGTGGAATCTGGGCAAGGCCCCAGCATTTT
>.|TRBJ2-3|TRBD2|TRBV27
CASRLAGGTDTQYF
TGTGCCAGCAGGCTAGCGGGTGGCACAGATACGCAGTATTTT
>.|TRBJ1-5|.|TRBV24-1
CATSDPRSNQPQHF
TGTGCCACCAGTGATCCCCGGAGCAATCAGCCCCAGCATTTT
>once|TRBJ2-7|.|TRBV9
CASSVGGSGGQYF
TGTGCCAGCAGCGTAGGGGGTAGCGGAGGGCAGTACTTC
>.|TRBJ2-3|TRBD2|TRBV7-9
CASSFGLAGVRTDTQYF
TGTGCCAGCAGCTTCGGGCTAGCGGGAGTAAGGACAGATACGCAGTATTTT
>.|TRBJ1-2|TRBD1|TRBV6-5
CASSFTGVGYTF
TGTGCCAGCAGTTTCACAGGGGTAGGCTACACCTTC
>.|TRBJ2-1|.|TRBV19
CASSIYREISYNEQFF
TGTGCCAGTAGTATTTACAGGGAGATCTCCTACAATGAGCAGTTCTTC
>.|TRBJ1-4|TRBD1|TRBV28
CASSEPGQGNEKLFF
TGTGCCAGCAGTGAACCGGGACAGGGTAATGAAAAACTGTTTTTT
>.|TRBJ1-5|.|TRBV7-2
CASSLRGGNQPQHF
TGTGCCAGCAGCTTAAGAGGCGGCAATCAGCCCCAGCATTTT
>once|TRBJ1-5|.|TRBV7-2
CASSLQGYSNQPQHF
TGTGCCAGCAGTCTCCAGGGTTATAGCAATCAGCCCCAGCATTTT
>.|TRBJ2-7|.|TRBV2
CASSSQGYEQYF
TGTGCCAGCAGTTCGCAGGGCTACGAGCAGTACTTC
>few|TRBJ2-4|TRBD1|TRBV23-1
CADSPDRGILAKNIQYF
TGCGCCGACTCTCCGGACAGGGGGATTCTAGCCAAAAACATTCAGTACTTC
>.|TRBJ2-7|TRBD1|TRBV7-9
CASSGTGDSSYEQYF
TGTGCCAGCAGCGGAACAGGGGACAGCTCCTACGAGCAGTACTTC
>.|TRBJ2-1|.|TRBV21-1
CASSKVTPCYEQFF
TGTGCCAGCAGCAAGGTGACTCCCTGCTATGAGCAGTTCTTC
>.|TRBJ2-7|TRBD1|TRBV13
CASSSNRGRDEQYF
TGTGCCAGCAGCTCCAACAGGGGGCGCGACGAGCAGTACTTC
>.|TRBJ2-7|.|TRBV21-1
CASSKATGKAYEQYF
TGTGCCAGCAGCAAAGCGACAGGGAAGGCCTACGAGCAGTACTTC
>.|TRBJ1-2|.|TRBV3-1/TRBV3-2
CASSQGVARGYGYTF
TGTGCCAGCAGCCAAGGGGTTGCCAGGGGCTATGGCTACACCTTC
>.|TRBJ2-2|.|TRBV28
CASSPLDLLHTGELFF
TGTGCCAGCAGTCCCCTAGACCTCCTGCACACCGGGGAGCTGTTTTTT
>.|TRBJ2-7|TRBD1|TRBV27
CASSQGVIYEQYF
TGTGCCAGCAGTCAGGGGGTTATTTACGAGCAGTACTTC
>.|TRBJ2-5|TRBD2|TRBV7-3
CASSSTGGAGRKTQYF
TGTGCCAGCAGCTCGACGGGGGGAGCTGGGAGAAAGACCCAGTACTTC
>.|TRBJ2-1|TRBD2|TRBV5-1
CASSFLSGSSYNEQFF
TGCGCCAGCAGCTTCCTAAGCGGGAGCTCCTACAATGAGCAGTTCTTC
>.|TRBJ2-1|.|TRBV7-3
CASSFNSVLYNEQFF
TGTGCCAGCAGCTTTAACTCGGTTCTCTACAATGAGCAGTTCTTC
>.|TRBJ2-7|.|TRBV30
CAWSVRAGGVGSYEQYF
TGTGCCTGGAGTGTACGAGCGGGTGGGGTTGGGTCCTACGAGCAGTACTTC
>.|TRBJ2-3|.|TRBV7-3
CASSPSDYSTDTQYF
TGTGCCAGCAGCCCATCCGACTATAGCACAGATACGCAGTATTTT
>few|TRBJ2-7|TRBD2|TRBV5-4
CASSRGTSKQYF
TGTGCCAGCAGCCGTGGGACTAGTAAGCAGTACTTC
>.|TRBJ2-3|TRBD2|TRBV28
CASSSGGAKDTQYF
TGTGCCAGCAGTTCGGGGGGAGCTAAAGATACGCAGTATTTT
>once|TRBJ2-7|.|TRBV28
CASSLLAGGYEQYF
TGTGCCAGCAGTTTATTGGCAGGGGGGTACGAGCAGTACTTC
>.|TRBJ1-5|TRBD1|TRBV27
CASSSTGTGMAQPQHF
TGTGCCAGCAGCTCAACCGGGACAGGGATGGCCCAGCCCCAGCATTTT
>.|TRBJ2-7|.|TRBV7-9
CASSLGGQGYEQYF
TGTGCCAGCAGCTTAGGGGGCCAGGGGTACGAGCAGTACTTC
>once|TRBJ2-2|.|TRBV11-2
CASSGQMRSNTGELFF
TGTGCCAGCAGCGGTCAAATGCGATCGAACACCGGGGAGCTGTTTTTT
>.|TRBJ1-5|.|TRBV10-2
CASSEVLPVYGHSNQPQHF
TGCGCCAGCAGTGAGGTGCTCCCAGTATATGGGCATAGCAATCAGCCCCAGCATTTT
>.|TRBJ2-6|TRBD1|TRBV7-9
CASSSRRTGAGANVLTF
TGTGCCAGCAGCTCGAGAAGGACAGGGGCCGGGGCCAACGTCCTGACTTTC
>.|TRBJ1-2|TRBD1|TRBV15
CATSGDRGPNYGYTF
TGTGCCACCAGCGGAGACAGGGGGCCGAACTATGGCTACACCTTC
>once|TRBJ1-4|TRBD1|TRBV30
CAWSPDRGNEKLFF
TGTGCCTGGAGTCCGGACAGGGGGAATGAAAAACTGTTTTTT
>.|TRBJ2-7|TRBD1|TRBV9
CASSPWTGLYEQYF
TGTGCCAGCAGCCCATGGACAGGGTTGTACGAGCAGTACTTC
>.|TRBJ1-4|TRBD1|TRBV5-6
CASSKQGATNEKLFF
TGTGCCAGCAGCAAACAGGGGGCGACTAATGAAAAACTGTTTTTT
>.|TRBJ1-3|.|TRBV9
CASSAYTQGNTIYF
TGTGCCAGCAGCGCGTATACACAGGGAAACACCATATATTTT
>.|TRBJ2-7|TRBD2|TRBV18
CASSRAGGSYEQYF
TGTGCCAGCTCACGAGCGGGAGGGTCATACGAGCAGTACTTC